The clone carrying this T cell receptor beta chain was seen once. The data originate from a study of CD8+ T cells in alopecia areata. Extracted RNA was reverse transcribed, and the resulting cDNA served as sequencing template. The table came from immunoSEQ multiplex PCR; TCRdb's copy has only in-frame clones and leaves some out. The sample has 150,000 to 200,000 clones, around 54% seen once. V was shortened by 3 bases and J by 7 bases, with 21 bases between the two germline ends. The CDR3 is made up of 16 amino acids. Germline assignment: CDR1 MDHEN and CDR2 SYDVKM. This clonotype was obtained from a human donor in good health. The sample consisted of CD4+ T cells sorted from blood. This chain links TRBV28 with TRBJ2-5; D unclear. The CDR3 loop is CASSFTSRTVDRTQYF. The CDR3 coding sequence is TGTGCCAGCAGTTTTACCTCGAGGACCGTCGATCGGACCCAGTACTTC.